These 4 T cell receptor beta chains originate from one sample sequenced in a study of control samples from healthy donors and cancer patients. Profiling relied on immunoSEQ multiplex PCR, and the TCRdb table lists in-frame clones only, not all of them. The sample has around 200,000 clones; around 92% are singletons. Material for sequencing was blood. These receptors all come from a woman in her twenties or thirties in good health.

V is TRBV10-3 and J is TRBJ1-1; 12 nucleotides align to TRBD1. The CDR3 loop spans 15 amino acids. Germline CDR1 and CDR2: ENHRY and SYGVKD. Trimming cost V 6 bases and J 6 bases; bases outside gene matches: 8. The CDR3, as DNA: TGTGCCATCAGACCAGGGACAGGGGGCTCGGCTGAAGCTTTCTTT. Translated: CAIRPGTGGSAEAFF.

This chain connects TRBV18 to TRBJ1-6; 9 positions match TRBD1. Trimming at V came to 4 bases and at J to 1 base, leaving 2 bases not matched to a gene. The CDR3 contains 16 residues. Germline CDR1 is KGHSH and CDR2 is LQKENI. The CDR3 nucleotides are TGTGCCAGCTCACGGGACAGGGCTTCCTATAATTCACCCCTCCACTTT. Amino acids: CASSRDRASYNSPLHF. The full variable domain, in which reference TRBV18 and TRBJ1-6 provide the parts outside the CDR3, is NAGVMQNPRHLVRRRGQEARLRCSPMKGHSHVYWYRQLPEEGLKFMVYLQKENIIDESGMPKERFSAEFPKEGPSILRIQQVVRGDSAAYFCASSRDRASYNSPLHFGNGTRLTVT.

The V and J genes are TRBV5-3 and TRBJ2-2; 7 bases are a match to TRBD2. TRBV5-3 counts as an open reading frame of uncertain function. This CDR3 comprises 16 residues. V was clipped by 0 bases and J by 5 bases; unmatched bases: 7. The CDR3 sequence: CARSLGRERRTGELFF. The CDR3 DNA reads as TGTGCCAGAAGCTTGGGGCGGGAGCGGAGGACCGGGGAGCTGTTTTTT.

V is TRBV18 and J is TRBJ2-2; 8 bases are a match to TRBD1. Trimming at V came to 5 bases and at J to 0 bases, leaving 5 bases not matched to a gene. CDR3 length: 16 residues. Germline V gene sequence: CDR1 KGHSH, CDR2 LQKENI. The chain's CDR3 is CASSISQGANTGELFF. The DNA of the CDR3 is TGTGCCAGCTCAATTTCACAGGGGGCGAACACCGGGGAGCTGTTTTTT.